These 10 T cell receptor beta chains came from one sample sequenced in a study of CD8+ T cells in alopecia areata. It was cDNA, reverse transcribed from extracted RNA, that served as the sequencing template. TCRdb keeps only in-frame clones here, not all; method: immunoSEQ multiplex PCR. The sample lists about 180,000 clones; roughly 59% were seen once. The material sequenced was CD4+ T cells sorted from blood, taken at week 0. These TCRs come from a human donor with alopecia areata.

The CDR3 loop reads CASSVGTASYEQYF. In DNA, the CDR3 is TGTGCCAGCAGCGTTGGGACAGCATCCTACGAGCAGTACTTC. The chain recombines TRBV9 with TRBJ2-7, with 7 bases fitting TRBD1. Germline CDR1 SGDLS, CDR2 YYNGEE. V lost 2 bases, J lost 1 base, and 3 bases stayed unmatched. The CDR3 runs 14 residues. Full variable domain (outside the CDR3, taken from reference TRBV9 and TRBJ2-7): DSGVTQTPKHLITATGQRVTLRCSPRSGDLSVYWYQQSLDQGLQFLIQYYNGEERAKGNILERFSAQQFPDLHSELNLSSLELGDSALYFCASSVGTASYEQYFGPGTRLTVT.

A few counts support this clone. V is TRBV5-4 and J is TRBJ1-2; TRBD1 matches at 8 bases. The V gene end was trimmed by 0 bases and the J gene end by 2 bases; junction bases not matched to a gene: 3. This CDR3 region has 15 residues. Germline V CDR1 and CDR2: SGHNT, YYREEE (reference sequence). CDR3 sequence (DNA): TGTGCCAGCAGCTTGGAGACAGGGGTCAACTATGGCTACACCTTC. The encoded protein is CASSLETGVNYGYTF.

V is TRBV2 and J is TRBJ2-3, with D hard to call. The germline V gene has CDR1 SNHLY and CDR2 FYNNEI. Trimming cost V 3 bases and J 2 bases, with 6 bases left between them. CDR3 length equals 13 residues. The CDR3 loop reads CASSDSLTDTQYF. As DNA, the CDR3 is TGTGCCAGCAGTGACAGTCTCACAGATACGCAGTATTTT.

The V and J genes are TRBV11-3 and TRBJ2-7, with D possibly matching TRBD1 (5 bases). CDR1 is SGHNT, CDR2 YENEEA, per germline. The length of the CDR3 is 13 residues. The ends were cut back, 1 base at V and 5 bases at J, with 9 bases in the middle. The CDR3 loop reads CASSLGGRDEQYF. The CDR3, as DNA: TGTGCCAGCAGCTTAGGTGGCAGGGACGAGCAGTACTTC.

This clone was found a few times. This rearrangement joins TRBV29-1 to TRBJ2-1, with a possible D match to TRBD1 (6 bases). CDR1 is SQVTM, CDR2 ANQGSEA, per germline. This CDR3 has 14 amino acids. V was cut by 8 bases and J by 8 bases, with 22 bases left in between. The CDR3: CSTLVGAGRDEQFF. The CDR3 nucleotides read TGCAGCACCCTGGTGGGGGCCGGGCGGGATGAGCAGTTCTTC.

This chain connects TRBV4-1 to TRBJ2-4; D uncertain. The V end was cut by 1 base, the J end by 5 bases, with 12 bases between. Looked up from germline, CDR1 is MGHRA and CDR2 is YSYEKL. The CDR3 loop spans 15 amino acids. CDR3 amino acids: CASSQGPLGENIQYF. The DNA of the CDR3 is TGCGCCAGCAGCCAAGGCCCTCTGGGCGAAAACATTCAGTACTTC.

Only one count was recorded for this clone. The chain couples TRBV29-1 to TRBJ1-2, with D uncertain. The CDR3 sequence is 14 residues long. Germline V gene data show CDR1 as SQVTM and CDR2 as ANQGSEA. The ends were cut back, 7 bases at V and 2 bases at J, with 17 bases in the middle. The CDR3 loop is CSGYFLGENYGYTF. The CDR3 DNA follows: TGCAGCGGATATTTCCTCGGGGAGAACTATGGCTACACCTTC.

This rearrangement joins TRBV4-3 to TRBJ1-2; 7 bases match TRBD1. V was pared by 2 bases and J by 4 bases, with 7 bases of the junction left unmatched. The CDR3 has 15 residues. Germline V lookup: CDR1 LGHNA, CDR2 YSLEER. The CDR3, as DNA: TGCGCCAGCAGCCAACCTCAGACAGGGTCCTATGGCTACACCTTC. Translated: CASSQPQTGSYGYTF.

The V call is TRBV5-6, the J call TRBJ2-7, with 7 bases fitting TRBD2. Germline CDR1 SGHDT, CDR2 YYEEEE. The CDR3 is made up of 15 amino acids. The J segment lost 1 base and the V segment lost 1 base, leaving 5 bases of the junction unmatched. The CDR3 loop reads CASSLMPSGSYEQYF. The CDR3 nucleotides read TGTGCCAGCAGCTTGATGCCTAGCGGATCCTACGAGCAGTACTTC.

The V gene is TRBV23-1, the J gene TRBJ2-7, with D possibly matching TRBD2 (5 bases). TRBV23-1 is an ORF for which the function is uncertain. V was clipped by 2 bases and J by 0 bases, with 17 bases between them. This CDR3 has 17 residues. CDR3: CASSQPLNGILSYEQYF. Here the CDR3 DNA reads TGCGCCAGCAGTCAACCCTTAAACGGGATCCTCTCCTACGAGCAGTACTTC.